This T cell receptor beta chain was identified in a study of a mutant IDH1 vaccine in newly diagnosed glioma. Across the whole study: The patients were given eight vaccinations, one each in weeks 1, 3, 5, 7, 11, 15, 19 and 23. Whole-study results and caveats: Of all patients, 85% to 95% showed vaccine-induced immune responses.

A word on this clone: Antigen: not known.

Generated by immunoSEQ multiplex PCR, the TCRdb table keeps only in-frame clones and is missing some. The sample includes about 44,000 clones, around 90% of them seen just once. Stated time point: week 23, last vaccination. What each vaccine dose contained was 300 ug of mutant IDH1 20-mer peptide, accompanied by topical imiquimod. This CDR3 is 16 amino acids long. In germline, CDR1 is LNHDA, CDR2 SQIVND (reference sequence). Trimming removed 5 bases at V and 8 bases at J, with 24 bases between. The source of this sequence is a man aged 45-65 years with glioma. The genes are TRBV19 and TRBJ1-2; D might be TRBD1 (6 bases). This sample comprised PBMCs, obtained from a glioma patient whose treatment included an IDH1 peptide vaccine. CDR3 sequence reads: CASSGRGDRGAQGYTF. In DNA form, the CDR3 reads TGTGCCAGTAGTGGACGTGGGGACCGGGGGGCGCAGGGCTACACCTTC.